This T cell receptor (beta chain) was recovered during a study of blood T cell repertoires in COVID-19 (dated by TCRdb to 2018 to 2020). At the level of the whole study: Collaborator samples came from the United States, Italy and Spain and covered acute and convalescent phases of COVID-19. The samples were drawn from the first 160 participants of the ongoing ImmuneRACE study and from some 1,300 subjects provided by 6 global collaborators. The prospective study material was composed of cDNA or gDNA derived from T cells, B-cell-depleted T cells, or PBMCs. A de-identified subject ID, COVID-19 status, age in years and sex were almost always included in the sample metadata. Deeply sampled blood TCRbeta repertoires from subjects exposed to, actively infected with, or recovered from COVID-19 were included in the dataset. The repertoires were released in a freely available public database intended as a resource for research on the immune response to SARS-CoV-2. Where HLA class I and class II types were available, the types were taken from metadata supplied by the sample provider, not from assay-based typing. The investigation overall reported the following: How much clinical and demographic metadata was included differed by source and by participant, and the metadata was provided uncurated.

The CDR3 contains 16 residues, cysteine and phenylalanine counted. Here the CDR3 DNA is all that survives: 48 bases in frame from base 1. At the junction V is shortened by 6 bases and J by 6 bases; bases outside the gene matches: 13. The germline V gene gives CDR1 as MRHNA and CDR2 as SNTAGT. This clone was seen more than once but under ten times. Its antigen is currently not known. No quality values exist for individual bases; no much larger clone is one base distant. The immunoSEQ Assay, a bias-controlled multiplex PCR, was used to amplify TCRbeta CDR3 regions from genomic DNA. Turning to the authors' computational methods: The number of nucleated cells in each sample was estimated by amplification of reference gene primers within the assay. To quantify the absolute abundance of each unique TCRbeta CDR3 rearrangement, sequence reads were collapsed and filtered. For each sample, productive Simpson clonality was calculated as the square root of Simpson's diversity index over productive rearrangements. This immuneACCESS table, as held by TCRdb, lists in-frame sequences with V and J called but not all clones. Of the missing ones, under half trace to an unresolved V gene in checked studies; the others have no known cause. V and J calls and clone size are as listed in that table; D and trimming were resolved from the DNA. This sample comprises more than 300,000 clones, roughly 86% of them detected only once. Over 1.5% of the sample rests with the top ten.

One collaborating source in Seattle enrolled patients while the patients were actively infected and followed the patients over time throughout the course of disease. Whole blood was collected in K2EDTA tubes by collaborating institutions according to the institutions' own protocols. For TCRbeta analysis, collaborator samples were shipped as frozen whole blood, as isolated PBMCs, or as DNA extracted from either sample type. Recombination linked TRBV6-4 to TRBJ2-1, with 8 bases matching TRBD1. This receptor was identified in a woman under 40 with COVID-19, enrolled during active disease. The specimen was peripheral blood. The DNA sequence is as follows: TGTGCCAGCAGCTCGACAACAGGGACAGGAGGCAATGAGCAGTTCTTC. It encodes CASSSTTGTGGNEQFF.